The source of this T cell receptor beta chain is a study of CD8 T cells in Susac syndrome. The junction had 9 bases not matched to a gene; V was cut back by 5 bases and J by 4 bases. Germline V gives CDR1 SGHTA, CDR2 FQGNSA. The CDR3 has 16 amino acids. Random-hexamer reverse transcription was applied to roughly 0.5 to 1 ug RNA. TCRdb ran MiXCR on the immunoSEQ multiplex PCR reads and lists one entry per CDR3 protein. The table has a few hundred thousand distinct CDR3 sequences, about 94% seen once. Material for sequencing was CD4+ T cells from PBMCs. This receptor was taken from a human donor with Susac syndrome. The V call is TRBV7-2, the J call TRBJ2-1; 9 nucleotides align to TRBD1. The CDR3 DNA follows: TGTGCCAGCAGCCCGATGGACAGGGGCGATTACAATGAGCAGTTCTTC. This encodes CASSPMDRGDYNEQFF.